This TCR beta chain appears in the sequencing data of a study of cytomegalovirus exposure and HLA in healthy donors. Looking at the study overall: Early released data comprised around 85 million unique TCRs from HLA-typed donors.

Notes on this clone: One end of the junction fails to match germline, which may point to a read error.

CDR3 length: 15 amino acids. Per germline, CDR1 SEHNR and CDR2 FQNEAQ (reference sequence). The PCR ran on 60 Vbeta and 13 Jbeta primers. Libraries were prepared by immunoSEQ multiplex PCR; TCRdb keeps only in-frame clonotypes and omits some of them. Counted here are under 150,000 clones, 70% to 80% occurring once; the ten biggest clones make up roughly 6.2%. Input material: PBMCs. This receptor was obtained from a woman aged 40 to 50 in good health and CMV-seropositive. This rearrangement joins TRBV7-9 to TRBJ2-3, with 8 positions matching TRBD2. DNA for the CDR3: TGTTCCAGCAGCTTCGGGAGGGCCGGCACAGATACGCAGTATTTT. This translates into CSSSFGRAGTDTQYF.